Listed below are T cell receptor beta chains from one sample, sequenced in a study of T cell responses to AZD1222 COVID-19 vaccine. Assay used: immunoSEQ multiplex PCR; TCRdb lists only in-frame clones, some missing. The sample includes about 120,000 clones, roughly 93% of them seen just once. This material consisted of peripheral blood, taken 28 days after the second AZD1222 dose. Receptors were obtained from an adult who received the AZD1222 COVID-19 vaccine. Each CDR3 is given with its conserved first and last residue. The D gene is left open where the match is weak. Clone size is given for some rows only: seen once, a few or many times, or a class if the clone is expanded.

clone size: NA
D gene: NA
CDR3 length: 15
J gene: TRBJ1-1
V gene: TRBV7-9
CDR3 DNA: TGTGCCAGCAGCTTAGAGGCAGGGAGGAACACTGAAGCTTTCTTT
CDR3 protein: CASSLEAGRNTEAFF

clone size: NA
D gene: TRBD2
CDR3 length: 17
J gene: TRBJ2-1
V gene: TRBV5-6
CDR3 DNA: TGTGCCAGCAGCTTGGGGCTAGCGGGGTCTGTCTACAATGAGCAGTTCTTC
CDR3 protein: CASSLGLAGSVYNEQFF

clone size: NA
D gene: TRBD1
CDR3 length: 17
J gene: TRBJ2-5
V gene: TRBV11-2
CDR3 DNA: TGTGCCAGCAGCTTAGTCGGGACAGAGAATTTCAAGAGAACCCAGTACTTC
CDR3 protein: CASSLVGTENFKRTQYF

clone size: NA
D gene: NA
CDR3 length: 11
J gene: TRBJ1-2
V gene: TRBV30
CDR3 DNA: TGTGCCTGGAGTAGGGGGGATGGCTACACCTTC
CDR3 protein: CAWSRGDGYTF

clone size: NA
D gene: TRBD2
CDR3 length: 15
J gene: TRBJ2-2
V gene: TRBV3-1/TRBV3-2
CDR3 DNA: TGTGCCAGCAGTCAGCTAGCGGGAGTCACCGGGGAGCTGTTTTTT
CDR3 protein: CASSQLAGVTGELFF

clone size: NA
D gene: TRBD1
CDR3 length: 13
J gene: TRBJ1-1
V gene: TRBV6-5
CDR3 DNA: TGTGCCAGCAGGTGGGACAGGGGCACTGAAGCTTTCTTT
CDR3 protein: CASRWDRGTEAFF

clone size: NA
D gene: TRBD2
CDR3 length: 20
J gene: TRBJ2-1
V gene: TRBV28
CDR3 DNA: TGTGCCAGCACACTAAAATCCGGGACTAGCGGGTCGAGATCCTACAATGAGCAGTTCTTC
CDR3 protein: CASTLKSGTSGSRSYNEQFF

clone size: NA
D gene: NA
CDR3 length: 14
J gene: TRBJ2-6
V gene: TRBV5-1
CDR3 DNA: TGCGCCAGCAGAGACAGCTCTGGGGCCAACGTCCTGACTTTC
CDR3 protein: CASRDSSGANVLTF

clone size: NA
D gene: TRBD2
CDR3 length: 14
J gene: TRBJ2-7
V gene: TRBV19
CDR3 DNA: TGTGCCAGTAGTATATTGGCTAGCGGGAGCGAGCAGTACTTC
CDR3 protein: CASSILASGSEQYF

clone size: NA
D gene: NA
CDR3 length: 16
J gene: TRBJ2-7
V gene: TRBV11-1
CDR3 DNA: TGTGCCAGCAGCCCGGGGCGGGGCGCAGCCTCCTACGAGCAGTACTTC
CDR3 protein: CASSPGRGAASYEQYF

clone size: NA
D gene: TRBD2
CDR3 length: 18
J gene: TRBJ2-1
V gene: TRBV4-1
CDR3 DNA: TGCGCCAGCAGCCAAGGTGGGACTAGCGACGCCTCCTACAATGAGCAGTTCTTC
CDR3 protein: CASSQGGTSDASYNEQFF

clone size: NA
D gene: TRBD1
CDR3 length: 15
J gene: TRBJ2-6
V gene: TRBV27
CDR3 DNA: TGTGCCAGCAGTACAGGGGGGTATGGGGCCAACGTCCTGACTTTC
CDR3 protein: CASSTGGYGANVLTF

clone size: NA
D gene: NA
CDR3 length: 12
J gene: TRBJ1-1
V gene: TRBV10-2
CDR3 DNA: TGCGCCAGCAGATACGTAAACACTGAAGCTTTCTTT
CDR3 protein: CASRYVNTEAFF

clone size: NA
D gene: NA
CDR3 length: 16
J gene: TRBJ1-1
V gene: TRBV28
CDR3 DNA: TGTGCCACTGGGGTCGGCACAGGTGCTAAGAACACTGAAGCTTTCTTT
CDR3 protein: CATGVGTGAKNTEAFF

clone size: NA
D gene: NA
CDR3 length: 17
J gene: TRBJ1-2
V gene: TRBV2
CDR3 DNA: TGTGCCAGCAGTGAAGCGCTTGGGGGGCTGGGAAACTATGGCTACACCTTC
CDR3 protein: CASSEALGGLGNYGYTF

clone size: NA
D gene: NA
CDR3 length: 17
J gene: TRBJ1-3
V gene: TRBV7-8
CDR3 DNA: TGTGCCAGCAGCTTACCGTTATCCCTGCAAACGGGAAACACCATATATTTT
CDR3 protein: CASSLPLSLQTGNTIYF

clone size: NA
D gene: NA
CDR3 length: 15
J gene: TRBJ2-4
V gene: TRBV28
CDR3 DNA: TGTGCCAGCAGTTTAAACCCGTACAGCGCCAACATTCAGTACTTC
CDR3 protein: CASSLNPYSANIQYF

clone size: NA
D gene: NA
CDR3 length: 16
J gene: TRBJ1-6
V gene: TRBV9
CDR3 DNA: TGTGCCAGCAGCGTTAATCCGGGGCCGGGGGGTTCACCCCTCCACTTT
CDR3 protein: CASSVNPGPGGSPLHF

clone size: NA
D gene: NA
CDR3 length: 13
J gene: TRBJ2-7
V gene: TRBV5-4
CDR3 DNA: TGTGCCAGCAGCTTAGATGGATTCTACGAGCAGTACTTC
CDR3 protein: CASSLDGFYEQYF

clone size: NA
D gene: NA
CDR3 length: 14
J gene: TRBJ1-5
V gene: TRBV7-2
CDR3 DNA: TGTGCCAGCAGCTTATCCTCCGGGTTTCAGCCCCAGCATTTT
CDR3 protein: CASSLSSGFQPQHF

clone size: NA
D gene: TRBD1
CDR3 length: 15
J gene: TRBJ1-5
V gene: TRBV5-6
CDR3 DNA: TGTGCCAGCAGCTTGGCGGGACAGATCAATCAGCCCCAGCATTTT
CDR3 protein: CASSLAGQINQPQHF

clone size: NA
D gene: TRBD1
CDR3 length: 14
J gene: TRBJ2-3
V gene: TRBV5-1
CDR3 DNA: TGCGCCAGCAGCACGGGACAGGGATTGGATACGCAGTATTTT
CDR3 protein: CASSTGQGLDTQYF

clone size: NA
D gene: NA
CDR3 length: 14
J gene: TRBJ2-7
V gene: TRBV2
CDR3 DNA: TGTGCCAGCCATGACAGACTCAACTCCTACGAGCAGTACTTC
CDR3 protein: CASHDRLNSYEQYF

clone size: NA
D gene: NA
CDR3 length: 13
J gene: TRBJ1-1
V gene: TRBV19
CDR3 DNA: TGTGCCAGTAGTATTACTTCGAACACTGAAGCTTTCTTT
CDR3 protein: CASSITSNTEAFF

clone size: NA
D gene: TRBD1
CDR3 length: 15
J gene: TRBJ2-7
V gene: TRBV27
CDR3 DNA: TGTGCCAGCAGTTTAAAGGACAGGGGGTGGAACGAGCAGTACTTC
CDR3 protein: CASSLKDRGWNEQYF

clone size: NA
D gene: TRBD2
CDR3 length: 15
J gene: TRBJ2-1
V gene: TRBV24-1
CDR3 DNA: TGTGCCACCAGTACGGAGCGGGGAGGTATCGATGAGCAGTTCTTC
CDR3 protein: CATSTERGGIDEQFF

clone size: once
D gene: NA
CDR3 length: 14
J gene: TRBJ1-2
V gene: TRBV4-2
CDR3 DNA: TGTGCCAGCAGCCATTCCAATCAGGACTATGGCTACACCTTC
CDR3 protein: CASSHSNQDYGYTF

clone size: NA
D gene: NA
CDR3 length: 15
J gene: TRBJ2-7
V gene: TRBV5-1
CDR3 DNA: TGCGCCAGCAGTCTACGACCTCAGGACCCTATGGGGCAGTACTTC
CDR3 protein: CASSLRPQDPMGQYF

clone size: NA
D gene: NA
CDR3 length: 16
J gene: TRBJ2-7
V gene: TRBV11-2
CDR3 DNA: TGTGCCAGCAGCGCCCCCACCGGGGTTTTTTCTAGCGAGCAGTACTTC
CDR3 protein: CASSAPTGVFSSEQYF

clone size: NA
D gene: TRBD2
CDR3 length: 15
J gene: TRBJ2-5
V gene: TRBV3-1/TRBV3-2
CDR3 DNA: TGTGCCAGCAGCCAAGGGTCGGGAGGAGGAGAGACCCAGTACTTC
CDR3 protein: CASSQGSGGGETQYF

clone size: NA
D gene: NA
CDR3 length: 17
J gene: TRBJ2-1
V gene: TRBV3-1/TRBV3-2
CDR3 DNA: TGTGCCAGCAGCCAAGAGTTTTCGGGAGTGGCCTACAATGAGCAGTTCTTC
CDR3 protein: CASSQEFSGVAYNEQFF

clone size: NA
D gene: TRBD1
CDR3 length: 15
J gene: TRBJ2-1
V gene: TRBV10-1
CDR3 DNA: TGCGCCAGCAGTGGGGGACAGAGCTCCTACAATGAGCAGTTCTTC
CDR3 protein: CASSGGQSSYNEQFF

clone size: NA
D gene: NA
CDR3 length: 14
J gene: TRBJ1-2
V gene: TRBV11-2
CDR3 DNA: TGTGCCAGCAGCTTAGGACATAGCGACTATGGCTACACCTTC
CDR3 protein: CASSLGHSDYGYTF

clone size: NA
D gene: TRBD1
CDR3 length: 16
J gene: TRBJ1-2
V gene: TRBV7-9
CDR3 DNA: TGTGCCAGCAGCTCTGGGACAGGGCTCCCAAACTATGGCTACACCTTC
CDR3 protein: CASSSGTGLPNYGYTF

clone size: NA
D gene: NA
CDR3 length: 13
J gene: TRBJ2-7
V gene: TRBV11-2
CDR3 DNA: TGTGCCAGCAGCCCCTTTGGGGGCTACGAGCAGTACTTC
CDR3 protein: CASSPFGGYEQYF

clone size: NA
D gene: NA
CDR3 length: 12
J gene: TRBJ2-7
V gene: TRBV27
CDR3 DNA: TGTGCCAGCAGTCCCTCCCTCGACGAGCAGTACTTC
CDR3 protein: CASSPSLDEQYF

clone size: NA
D gene: NA
CDR3 length: 13
J gene: TRBJ2-7
V gene: TRBV5-4
CDR3 DNA: TGTGCCAGCAGCTTCCCGGAGGGCTACGAGCAGTACTTC
CDR3 protein: CASSFPEGYEQYF

clone size: NA
D gene: TRBD1
CDR3 length: 15
J gene: TRBJ1-3
V gene: TRBV28
CDR3 DNA: TGTGCCAGCAGTACATCGACAGGGGGCGAAGACACCATATATTTT
CDR3 protein: CASSTSTGGEDTIYF

clone size: NA
D gene: NA
CDR3 length: 16
J gene: TRBJ1-5
V gene: TRBV19
CDR3 DNA: TGTGCCAGTAGTATTAGCCCCCCCCCAGCAGATCAGCCCCAGCATTTT
CDR3 protein: CASSISPPPADQPQHF

clone size: NA
D gene: NA
CDR3 length: 16
J gene: TRBJ2-3
V gene: TRBV30
CDR3 DNA: TGTGCCTGGAGTCAAGGGGGGAGGGCCGGGTCAGATACGCAGTATTTT
CDR3 protein: CAWSQGGRAGSDTQYF